Listed below are T cell receptor beta chains from one sample, sequenced in a study of breast tumors, draining lymph nodes, adjacent tissues. TCRdb reanalysed the multiplex PCR reads using MiXCR and keeps one entry per CDR3 protein. The sample lists some 250,000 distinct CDR3 sequences; roughly a third were seen once. The sample was axillary lymph node tissue. All receptors derive from a female donor with breast cancer. Some clones in this sample may be carry-over from other donors' samples. The CDR3 runs from the conserved cysteine through the conserved F or W. A D gene is named only where the DNA matches it firmly. The size field is filled for only some rows; it gives once, few, many or a size class.

TRBV20-1	TRBJ2-7	.	.	TGCAGTGCTCGGGTCCCGGCAGGCAGCTCCTACGAGCAGTACTTC	CSARVPAGSSYEQYF
TRBV6-1	TRBJ2-5	once	.	TGTGCCAACAGTGGATCGAATCGGGCAGGGCACCAAGAGACCCAGTACTTC	CANSGSNRAGHQETQYF
TRBV7-9	TRBJ1-6	many	.	TGTGCCAGCAGCTTGGCTGGCAATTCACCCCTCCACTTT	CASSLAGNSPLHF
TRBV13	TRBJ2-7	.	.	TGTGCCAGCAGTCCCACGGGCAAGGGTCCCTACGAGCAGTACTTC	CASSPTGKGPYEQYF
TRBV28	TRBJ1-2	.	.	TGTGCCAGCAGCCCAGCGGGCTCCATCTATGGCTACACCTTC	CASSPAGSIYGYTF
TRBV28	TRBJ1-5	.	TRBD1	TGTGCCAGCAGTTCCGGGACAGGGGGCGAGAGCAATCAGCCCCAGCATTTT	CASSSGTGGESNQPQHF
TRBV11-3	TRBJ2-5	.	.	TGTGCCAGCAGCCGGGGGGCCACCCCAGGGACCCAGTACTTC	CASSRGATPGTQYF
TRBV11-2	TRBJ2-6	.	.	TGTGCCAGCAGCTGGAAAGGGGGGTCTGGGGCCAACGTCCTGACTTTC	CASSWKGGSGANVLTF
TRBV30	TRBJ2-7	.	TRBD2	TGTGCCTGGAGCGCCGGACTAGCGGGAGACGAGCAGTACTTC	CAWSAGLAGDEQYF
TRBV30	TRBJ2-1	few	.	TGTGCCTGGAGTGTACTAGGCGCTGAGCAGTTCTTC	CAWSVLGAEQFF
TRBV20-1	TRBJ1-3	many	TRBD1	TGCAGTGCTGGGAGACAGGGCTCCTCTGGAAACACCATATATTTT	CSAGRQGSSGNTIYF
TRBV6-5	TRBJ1-5	many	TRBD1	TGTGCCAGCAGTTACACGGACAGGGGCGATAGCAATCAGCCCCAGCATTTT	CASSYTDRGDSNQPQHF
TRBV19	TRBJ2-3	few	TRBD2	TGTGCCAGTAAAGTCAGCGGGGGCACAGATACGCAGTATTTT	CASKVSGGTDTQYF
TRBV7-6	TRBJ2-7	many	TRBD1	TGTGCCAGCAGCGTGGACAGGGACTACGAGCAGTACTTC	CASSVDRDYEQYF
TRBV19	TRBJ2-1	many	TRBD2	TGTGCCACCAAAGCTCACCGCGGGGAGGGACGATTTATCTTC	CATKAHRGEGRFIF
TRBV6-1	TRBJ2-1	few	.	TGTGCCAGCAGTGCTCTCGGGGGTAACTACAATGAGCAGTTCTTC	CASSALGGNYNEQFF
TRBV5-4	TRBJ1-4	many	.	TGTGCCAGCAGCTTGGGGGCGACTACAACTAATGAAAAACTGTTTTTT	CASSLGATTTNEKLFF
TRBV7-6	TRBJ2-5	many	.	TGTGCCAGCAGCTTGGGCGCAGGGTTTCGGGAGACCCAGTACTTC	CASSLGAGFRETQYF
TRBV5-1	TRBJ2-2	once	TRBD1	TGCGCCAGCAGCTTGACCGGGACAGTAATCACCGGGGAGCTGTTTTTT	CASSLTGTVITGELFF
TRBV12-3/TRBV12-4	TRBJ2-1	many	.	TGTGCCAGCAGCTACTCCCTCGCACAGGGTCCCTACAATGAGCAGTTCTTC	CASSYSLAQGPYNEQFF
TRBV19	TRBJ1-5	.	.	TGTGCCAGTAGTAAAGGCTCTCGGCCCCAGCATTTT	CASSKGSRPQHF
TRBV6-4	TRBJ1-6	many	.	TGTGCCAGCAGTGCCACCTATAATTCACCCCTCCACTTT	CASSATYNSPLHF
TRBV25-1	TRBJ2-2	.	.	TGTGCCAGCAGTGTCGGAGCAGGACGCGGGGAGCTGTTTTTT	CASSVGAGRGELFF
TRBV29-1	TRBJ2-1	many	TRBD2	TGCAGCGTTGCAGGGACTAACCTGGGCAATGAGCAGTTCTTC	CSVAGTNLGNEQFF
TRBV12-3/TRBV12-4	TRBJ1-2	many	.	TGTGCCAGCAGCCCCCCAGGGGCTTACTATGGCTACACCTTC	CASSPPGAYYGYTF
TRBV7-9	TRBJ2-3	many	TRBD2	TGTGCCAGCAGCTTTACGACTAGCGGGACAGATACGCAGTATTTT	CASSFTTSGTDTQYF
TRBV19	TRBJ1-2	many	TRBD1	TGTGCCAGTAGTGCCCCGGACAGGGGGCAATACTATGGCTACACCTTC	CASSAPDRGQYYGYTF
TRBV10-3	TRBJ1-5	.	TRBD1	TGTGCCATCAGTGAAGGCAGGGGGAATAGCAATCAGCCCCAGCATTTT	CAISEGRGNSNQPQHF
TRBV2	TRBJ2-5	many	TRBD2	TGTGCCAGCAGTGATCGGGGCGGGCGGGAGGGGACCCAGTACTTC	CASSDRGGREGTQYF
TRBV25-1	TRBJ1-2	few	TRBD1	TGTGCCAGCTTAGAGTCGGGACAGGGAGGCGGCTACACCTTC	CASLESGQGGGYTF
TRBV6-2/TRBV6-3	TRBJ2-1	few	TRBD2	TGTGCCAGCAGTTCCCCAAGCGGGAGGGCCGACAATGAGCAGTTCTTC	CASSSPSGRADNEQFF
TRBV18	TRBJ2-7	many	.	TGTGCCAGCTCACCACCAGGGGCGCGTAAGGGCGAGCAGTACTTC	CASSPPGARKGEQYF
TRBV2	TRBJ2-5	.	.	TGTGCCAGCAGTGCCGAGGGGCGGTGGGAGACCCAGTACTTC	CASSAEGRWETQYF
TRBV11-3	TRBJ2-5	many	TRBD1	TGTGCCAGCAGCTTGATGACAGGGGCGCAAGAGACCCAGTACTTC	CASSLMTGAQETQYF
TRBV2	TRBJ2-2	many	.	TGTGCCAGCAGCGAAACCCTTCGGACGTCGGGGGAGCTGTTTTTT	CASSETLRTSGELFF
TRBV11-2	TRBJ2-1	once	.	TGTGCCAGCAGCTTAGTGGTCGATGAGCAGTTCTTC	CASSLVVDEQFF
TRBV20-1	TRBJ2-5	many	.	TGCAGTGCTAGGTTCCCCATGGCCCAGTACTTC	CSARFPMAQYF
TRBV5-1	TRBJ2-1	.	.	TGCGCCAGCAGCTTGGAAGGGCCCAGCTCCTACAATGAGCAGTTCTTC	CASSLEGPSSYNEQFF
TRBV20-1	TRBJ2-1	many	.	TGCAGTGCTAGGCAGGGCTCCTACAATGAGCAGTTCTTC	CSARQGSYNEQFF
TRBV4-1	TRBJ2-1	many	.	TGCGCCAGCAGCCAAGATAGGAACAATGAGCAGTTCTTC	CASSQDRNNEQFF
TRBV12-3/TRBV12-4	TRBJ2-5	few	TRBD2	TGTGCCAGCAGTTTCGCGGGAGTTTCGGAGACCCAGTACTTC	CASSFAGVSETQYF
TRBV30	TRBJ2-1	.	TRBD2	TGTGCCTGGACGCCGGGAGGGGGGTTGTTCAATGAGCAGTTCTTC	CAWTPGGGLFNEQFF
TRBV10-3	TRBJ1-6	.	TRBD1	TGTGCCATTTCTGGACAGGGGAATTCACCCCTCCACTTT	CAISGQGNSPLHF
TRBV15	TRBJ1-1	few	.	TGTGCCACCAGCAGAGAATCTAACACTGAAGCTTTCTTT	CATSRESNTEAFF
TRBV27	TRBJ1-2	few	TRBD1	TGTGCCAGCAGTCTTTCAGGGGGCCGGTATGGCTACACCTTC	CASSLSGGRYGYTF